One sample yielded the 26 T cell receptor beta chains listed below, sequenced in a study of T cell responses to AZD1222 COVID-19 vaccine. Some clones are missing from TCRdb's copy, which holds only in-frame ones; the method was immunoSEQ multiplex PCR. This sample carries some 66,000 clones, 80% to 90% of them seen once, and the ten largest clones take roughly 28%. This material consisted of peripheral blood, taken 28 days after the second AZD1222 dose. The receptors were gathered from an adult who received the AZD1222 COVID-19 vaccine.

This clone was observed a single time. Other DNA sequences within the sample encode an identical CDR3. This chain connects TRBV18 to TRBJ1-1; 7 bases are shared with TRBD1. The V gene's germline CDR1 is KGHSH and CDR2 LQKENI. This CDR3 is 13 amino acids long. V shed 5 bases and J 3 bases; nucleotides not matched to a gene: 3. The CDR3 reads CASSSTGDTEAFF. DNA of the CDR3: TGTGCCAGCTCATCCACAGGGGACACTGAAGCTTTCTTT.

V gene TRBV5-1 combines with J gene TRBJ2-1, with D perhaps matching TRBD1 (5 bases). The CDR3 is 16 residues long. The ends were cut back, 0 bases at V and 8 bases at J, with 18 bases in the middle. Germline CDR1 is SGHRS and CDR2 is YFSETQ. The CDR3 protein is CASSLATGRVEYEQFF. CDR3 coding DNA: TGCGCCAGCAGCTTGGCAACAGGACGGGTTGAGTATGAGCAGTTCTTC.

The chain uses TRBV27 and TRBJ2-1; 7 nucleotides agree with TRBD2. This CDR3 has 16 residues. V lost 8 bases and J lost 2; bases outside the gene matches: 12. Per the germline V gene, CDR1 is MNHEY and CDR2 is SMNVEV (reference sequence). The DNA for the CDR3 is TGTGCCAGCTCGTCCAAACGGGGGGAAACCTACAATGAGCAGTTCTTC. Protein product: CASSSKRGETYNEQFF.

The chain combines TRBV11-1 with TRBJ2-5, with D tentatively TRBD2 (6 bases). Germline lookup yields CDR1 SGHAT and CDR2 FQDESV (reference sequence). The V end was cut by 5 bases, the J end by 4 bases, with 14 bases between. This CDR3 is 14 amino acids long. The CDR3 DNA reads TGTGCCAGCAGCCCGACGGGGGTACCAGAGACCCAGTACTTC. Amino acid sequence: CASSPTGVPETQYF.

This chain uses TRBV7-9 with TRBJ1-6; D is uncertain. CDR1 and CDR2 (germline): SEHNR, FQNEAQ (reference sequence). The CDR3 loop spans 14 amino acids. V shed 0 bases and J shed 9 bases, with 9 bases lying between them. The chain's CDR3 is CASSLAGGPSPLHF. For the CDR3, the DNA is TGTGCCAGCAGCTTAGCAGGAGGGCCTTCACCCCTCCACTTT.

The chain uses TRBV5-1 and TRBJ2-6, with TRBD2 matching 8 bases. J was trimmed by 2 bases and V by 0 bases; bases with no gene match: 4. The CDR3 is made up of 17 amino acids. The germline V gene encodes CDR1 SGHRS and CDR2 YFSETQ. CDR3 in amino acids: CASSLGGSGAGANVLTF. CDR3 in DNA: TGCGCCAGCAGCTTGGGAGGTAGCGGGGCTGGGGCCAACGTCCTGACTTTC.

This clone was recorded only once. CDR3 sequence: CASSLRPNNNEKLFF. For the CDR3, the DNA is TGTGCCAGCAGCCTCCGTCCTAATAATAATGAAAAACTGTTTTTT. This sequence joins TRBV28 and TRBJ1-4; D is uncertain. The germline gives CDR1 MDHEN, CDR2 SYDVKM. The CDR3 contains 15 residues. Trimming left V 6 bases short and J 4 bases short, with 15 bases between.

J is TRBJ1-1 and V is TRBV19; no clear D. The V gene lost 3 bases and the J gene lost 0 bases, with 5 bases spanning the gap. The V gene's germline CDR1 is LNHDA and CDR2 SQIVND (reference sequence). The CDR3 consists of 13 residues. The CDR3 DNA reads as TGTGCCAGTAGTATTGGAGTGAACACTGAAGCTTTCTTT. Protein product: CASSIGVNTEAFF.

This chain joins TRBV6-5 and TRBJ2-2, with TRBD1 matching 11 bases. Germline lookup yields CDR1 MNHEY and CDR2 SVGAGI. V lost 9 bases and J lost 4; bases outside the gene matches: 4. The CDR3 is 14 amino acids. The CDR3 DNA sequence: TGTGCCAGTCGGACAGGGGGCACCACCGGGGAGCTGTTTTTT. This sequence encodes CASRTGGTTGELFF.

The genes are TRBV7-2 and TRBJ2-1; a weak D match, TRBD1 (6 bases). Trimming removed 1 base at V and 7 bases at J, with 17 bases between. CDR3 size: 16 residues. CDR1 and CDR2 from the germline V gene are SGHTA and FQGNSA. The CDR3 here is CASSLVLLERGNEQFF. In DNA, the CDR3 is TGTGCCAGCAGCTTAGTCTTGCTAGAGAGGGGGAATGAGCAGTTCTTC.

The rearrangement joins TRBV19 to TRBJ1-5, with TRBD1 as a possible D gene (5 bases). The CDR3 has 15 residues. V lost 5 bases and J 4 bases, leaving 15 bases between the germline ends. Germline CDR1 reads LNHDA; CDR2 reads SQIVND (reference sequence). The CDR3 DNA follows: TGTGCCAGTAGTGAAGGGGCGGGCCCTAATCAGCCCCAGCATTTT. Protein sequence: CASSEGAGPNQPQHF.

The rearrangement links TRBV28 to TRBJ1-4; D is unclear. Per germline, CDR1 MDHEN and CDR2 SYDVKM. Trimming took off 2 bases at V and 11 bases at J, with 18 bases between the two ends. This CDR3 has 15 amino acids. CDR3 sequence: CASSLGRAPGAKLFF. For the CDR3, the DNA is TGTGCCAGCAGTTTAGGGCGGGCCCCCGGTGCTAAACTGTTTTTT.

J is TRBJ1-1 and V is TRBV19, with D possibly TRBD1 on 5 matching bases. V was shortened by 1 base and J by 0 bases, with 15 bases between the two germline ends. Germline CDR1 and CDR2: LNHDA and SQIVND (reference sequence). This CDR3 comprises 17 residues. The DNA of the CDR3 is TGTGCCAGTAGTATAGTGGGGCTAGGGGCCTTGAACACTGAAGCTTTCTTT. This codes for CASSIVGLGALNTEAFF.

The V call is TRBV5-4, the J call TRBJ1-4; a weak D match, TRBD1 (5 bases). Trimming took off 2 bases at V and 6 bases at J, with 14 bases between the two ends. Germline V gene sequence: CDR1 SGHNT, CDR2 YYREEE (reference sequence). The CDR3 is made up of 15 amino acids. The CDR3 sequence is CASSFSRGIDEKLFF. DNA for the CDR3: TGTGCCAGCAGCTTTTCTCGGGGGATTGATGAAAAACTGTTTTTT.

V usage is TRBV5-1 and J usage is TRBJ1-2, with 8 bases fitting TRBD1. J lost 0 bases, V lost 4 bases, and 2 bases had no gene match. In germline, CDR1 is SGHRS, CDR2 YFSETQ. The CDR3 runs 14 residues. CDR3 sequence: CASSPGGTNYGYTF. In DNA, the CDR3 is TGCGCCAGCAGCCCAGGGGGCACTAACTATGGCTACACCTTC.

The gene calls are TRBV5-6 and TRBJ1-6, with no clear D. Germline-derived CDR1 and CDR2 are SGHDT and YYEEEE. Trimming pared 1 base from V and 7 bases from J, leaving 9 bases between. The CDR3 extends over 14 amino acids. The CDR3 region is CASSLRGFNSPLHF. The CDR3 DNA reads as TGTGCCAGCAGCTTGAGAGGGTTCAATTCACCCCTCCACTTT.

The V call is TRBV5-1, the J call TRBJ1-2; D is unresolved. The CDR3 has 14 amino acids. V was clipped by 0 bases and J by 8 bases, with 14 bases between them. Looked up from germline, CDR1 is SGHRS and CDR2 is YFSETQ. CDR3 in DNA: TGCGCCAGCAGCTTGGATGGCGGGGATTTCGGCTACACCTTC. The encoded protein is CASSLDGGDFGYTF.

This clone has just a few counts. DNA of the CDR3: TGTGCCGCTAAAGGGACAGGGGTTCAGCCCCAGCATTTT. Translating gives CAAKGTGVQPQHF. The rearrangement joins TRBV30 to TRBJ1-5, with TRBD1 identical over 10 bases. The V and J ends lost 8 bases and 6 bases, in that order; junction bases with no gene match: 7. The CDR3 consists of 13 residues. Germline V lookup: CDR1 GTSNPN, CDR2 SVGIG (reference sequence).

The rearrangement joins TRBV12-1 to TRBJ1-4. TRBV12-1 is recorded as a pseudogene. There are 16 residues in the CDR3. The CDR3: CASSLKGRETNEKLFF. CDR3 coding DNA: TGTGCCAGCAGCTTAAAGGGTAGGGAAACTAATGAAAAACTGTTTTTT.

V and J are TRBV12-3 or TRBV12-4 and TRBJ2-2; either TRBD1 or TRBD2 may supply D (5 bases each). Trimming left V 6 bases short and J 10 bases short, with 15 bases between. The CDR3 has 13 amino acids. CDR3 sequence (DNA): TGTGCCAGCAGCTGGGACCCCCAGGAGGAGCTGTTTTTT. Protein: CASSWDPQEELFF.

The chain employs TRBV7-9 and TRBJ1-2; TRBD1 aligns across 12 bases. The CDR3 sequence is 15 residues long. CDR1 and CDR2 from the germline V gene are SEHNR and FQNEAQ (reference sequence). With 5 bases clipped from V and 7 bases from J, the junction kept 8 bases outside the gene matches. The CDR3 DNA follows: TGTGCCAGCAGCCCCGGGACAGGGGGCGTGAGTGGCTACACCTTC. It is translated as CASSPGTGGVSGYTF. The full variable domain, rest sourced from reference TRBV7-9 and TRBJ1-2, is DTGVSQNPRHKITKRGQNVTFRCDPISEHNRLYWYRQTLGQGPEFLTYFQNEAQLEKSRLLSDRFSAERPKGSFSTLEIQRTEQGDSAMYLCASSPGTGGVSGYTFGSGTRLTVV.

CDR3 amino acids: CASRTNYEQYF. CDR3 coding DNA: TGTGCCAGCAGAACTAACTACGAGCAGTACTTC. This rearrangement joins TRBV28 to TRBJ2-7; D gene uncertain. This CDR3 comprises 11 residues. CDR1 and CDR2 from the germline V gene are MDHEN and SYDVKM. The V and J ends lost 6 bases and 3 bases respectively, with 6 bases between them.

V gene TRBV27 combines with J gene TRBJ2-7; possible D gene TRBD2, 6 bases. Germline loops: CDR1 MNHEY, CDR2 SMNVEV (reference sequence). The CDR3 has 16 residues. V lost 2 bases and J 7 bases, leaving 21 bases between the germline ends. The CDR3, as DNA: TGTGCCAGCAGTTTAAGGTGGACGGGAGTCTGGTGGGAGCAGTACTTC. It codes for CASSLRWTGVWWEQYF.

In its sample, this clone was seen once. V usage is TRBV19 and J usage is TRBJ2-7, with 7 bases that match TRBD1. This CDR3 contains 14 residues. V dropped 4 bases and J dropped 2; count of bases not matched to a gene: 5. The germline CDR1 and CDR2 sequences are LNHDA and SQIVND (reference sequence). For the CDR3, the DNA is TGTGCCAGTAGTACCGGGACAGTCACCTACGAGCAGTACTTC. It yields the protein CASSTGTVTYEQYF.

The rearrangement joins TRBV6-5 to TRBJ1-5, with 7 bases that match TRBD1. This CDR3 has 13 residues. Germline-derived CDR1 and CDR2 are MNHEY and SVGAGI. The V segment lost 7 bases and the J segment 5 bases; nucleotides outside the gene matches: 5. The chain's CDR3 is CASTQGGYQPQHF. CDR3 DNA: TGTGCCAGCACCCAGGGGGGATATCAGCCCCAGCATTTT.

The CDR3 coding sequence is TGTGCCAGCAGCTCCGGGACAGGGCAGGAAAAACTGTTTTTT. It is translated as CASSSGTGQEKLFF. The rearrangement links TRBV3-1 (or the pseudogene TRBV3-2) to TRBJ1-4; 9 bases agree with TRBD1. The germline V gene encodes CDR1 LGHDT and CDR2 YNNKEL (reference sequence). The CDR3 contains 14 residues. With V trimmed by 5 bases and J by 8 bases, 6 bases remained unmatched.